These 28 T cell receptor beta chains came from one sample sequenced in a study of metastatic and nonmetastatic thyroid tumors. The entire patient cohort was treatment-naive prior to thyroid surgery. MiXCR re-clonotyped the PCR reads for TCRdb. The data hold around 16,000 clones, with roughly a quarter observed a single time. Source material: blood. Source of these receptors: a male donor with papillary thyroid cancer or a benign thyroid nodule (not recorded which). Some clones in this sample may be carry-over from other donors' samples.

This clone was detected ten times or more. It may be a read error: a sequence one base away is much more abundant. V gene TRBV4-1 combines with J gene TRBJ2-7, with D uncertain. CDR3 length equals 15 residues. CDR1 is MGHRA, CDR2 YSYEKL, per germline. This CDR3 is CASSQEAASTYGQYF. The CDR3, as DNA: TGCGCCAGCAGCCAAGAAGCTGCCAGTACCTACGGGCAGTACTTC.

This clone is labeled as medium-sized (0.01 to 0.1%). The J gene is TRBJ1-3, the V gene TRBV12-3 or TRBV12-4; 7 positions match TRBD1. There are 13 residues in the CDR3. Germline trimming cut 5 bases from V and 4 bases from J; bases unmatched to any gene: 2. The CDR3 DNA reads as TGTGCCAGCAGTCGGGACAGCGGAAACACCATATATTTT. Amino acids: CASSRDSGNTIYF.

The V call is TRBV7-3, the J call TRBJ1-6; D not certain. The CDR3 has 14 amino acids. Germline assignment: CDR1 SGHTA and CDR2 FQGTGA. Trimming shortened V by 9 bases and J by 19 bases, and 28 bases separated the two germline ends. The chain's CDR3 is CARSLNSRNSPVHF. CDR3 nucleotide sequence: TGTGCCAGGAGCCTCAACTCCCGTAATTCCCCCGTGCACTTT. Based on the CDR3 plus reference TRBV7-3 and TRBJ1-6, the full variable domain is GAGVSQTPSNKVTEKGKYVELRCDPISGHTALYWYRQSLGQGPEFLIYFQGTGAADDSGLPNDRFFAVRPEGSVSTLKIQRTERGDSAVYLCARSLNSRNSPVHFGNGTRLTVT.

This clone was detected many times. V usage is TRBV20-1 and J usage is TRBJ1-2; a possible D gene is TRBD1 (5 bases). This CDR3 has 16 residues. Trimming took 0 bases from V and 2 from J, leaving 16 bases between them. Germline lookup yields CDR1 DFQATT and CDR2 SNEGSKA (reference sequence). The chain's CDR3 is CSARDLGRGSNYGYTF. The CDR3, as DNA: TGCAGTGCTAGAGATCTGGGGCGGGGGTCCAACTATGGCTACACCTTC.

Turning to this clone: At one boundary the junction diverges from the germline segment, which might be a read error. V is TRBV19 and J is TRBJ1-2; D is ambiguous. In germline, CDR1 is LNHDA, CDR2 SQIVND (reference sequence). This CDR3 has 19 amino acids. CDR3: CASSMNRVSTEYPNYDYTF. CDR3 nucleotide sequence: TGTGCCAGTAGTATGAACAGAGTATCCACCGAATACCCTAACTATGACTACACCTTC.

This clone has a handful of counts. The V gene is TRBV9, the J gene TRBJ2-7, with D possibly TRBD1 on 5 matching bases. Trimming left V 3 bases short and J 3 bases short, with 7 bases between. The CDR3 runs to 12 residues. Germline V gene sequence: CDR1 SGDLS, CDR2 YYNGEE. In nucleotides, the CDR3 is TGTGCCAGCAGCGGCGACAGCTACGAGCAGTACTTC. This encodes CASSGDSYEQYF. The full variable domain, with the rest looked up from reference TRBV9 and TRBJ2-7, is DSGVTQTPKHLITATGQRVTLRCSPRSGDLSVYWYQQSLDQGLQFLIQYYNGEERAKGNILERFSAQQFPDLHSELNLSSLELGDSALYFCASSGDSYEQYFGPGTRLTVT.

This clone has a handful of counts. V usage is TRBV5-1 and J usage is TRBJ2-1; TRBD2 agrees at 7 bases. The V and J ends lost 1 base and 5 bases, in that order; junction bases with no gene match: 12. The CDR3 runs to 17 residues. Per germline, CDR1 SGHRS and CDR2 YFSETQ. In DNA form, the CDR3 reads TGCGCCAGCAGCTTGCTTGGCGGGGGAACCTTCGACAATGAGCAGTTCTTC. It translates to CASSLLGGGTFDNEQFF.

The table lists this clone with many counts. The chain has TRBV7-8 and TRBJ1-5; D is unresolved. Germline V CDR1 and CDR2: SGHVS, FQNEAQ. V dropped 4 bases and J dropped 0 bases, with 16 bases sitting between them. The CDR3 is 17 residues long. CDR3 nucleotide sequence: TGTGCCAGCAGCTCCACCACTGGATATTATAGCAATCAGCCCCAGCATTTT. Residues: CASSSTTGYYSNQPQHF.

This clone is medium-sized in the sample. V gene TRBV30 combines with J gene TRBJ1-2; no clear D gene. CDR1 is GTSNPN, CDR2 SVGIG, per germline (reference sequence). The CDR3 runs to 12 residues. V lost 7 bases, J lost 7 bases, and 16 bases lay in between. In DNA, the CDR3 is TGTGCCTTGACTCTTCTTAGGCGTGGCTACACCTTC. Translation gives CALTLLRRGYTF.

The chain employs TRBV4-1 and TRBJ1-2; D is ambiguous. The CDR3 length is 15 residues. V was shortened by 1 base and J by 0 bases, with 9 bases between the two germline ends. The V gene's germline CDR1 is MGHRA and CDR2 YSYEKL. CDR3 loop: CASSQGRVTNYGYTF. As DNA, the CDR3 is TGCGCCAGCAGCCAAGGACGTGTTACTAACTATGGCTACACCTTC.

There are a few counts of this clone. The V gene is TRBV15, the J gene TRBJ1-2; perhaps TRBD1 as D (5 bases). CDR1 and CDR2 (germline): LNHNV, YYDKDF (reference sequence). The CDR3 sequence is 15 residues long. Trimming shortened V by 2 bases and J by 3 bases, and 13 bases separated the two germline ends. This CDR3 is CATSRTEGHYYGYTF. In DNA form, the CDR3 reads TGTGCCACCAGCAGAACCGAGGGGCACTACTATGGCTACACCTTC.

This clone was counted ten times or more. V and J are TRBV6-5 and TRBJ1-5; D unclear. This CDR3 contains 15 residues. Trimming pared 2 bases from V and 1 base from J, leaving 9 bases between. In germline, CDR1 is MNHEY, CDR2 SVGAGI. CDR3 coding DNA: TGTGCCAGCAGTTACAGTTGGCAAAGCAATCAGCCCCAGCATTTT. Translation: CASSYSWQSNQPQHF.

Ten or more counts support this clone. The rearrangement joins TRBV10-1 to TRBJ1-6; no firm D call. This CDR3 region has 15 residues. V lost 4 bases, J lost 7 bases, and 14 bases lay in between. Germline V gives CDR1 WNHNN, CDR2 SYGVQD (reference sequence). This CDR3 reads CASSADQLPNSPLHF. CDR3 sequence (DNA): TGCGCCAGCAGTGCAGACCAATTACCGAATTCACCCCTCCACTTT.

Details on this clone: The germline gene is not matched at one end of the junction; a read error may be the cause. J is TRBJ2-7 and V is TRBV6-1; D gene uncertain. This CDR3 is built from 13 residues. CDR1 and CDR2 (germline): MNHNS, SASEGT. CDR3 sequence (DNA): TGTGCCAGCAGTGTTGAGTCATCTTACGAGCAGTACTTT. Translating it yields CASSVESSYEQYF.

CDR3 loop: CASSLATLGGAFF. CDR3 nucleotides: TGTGCCAGCAGTCTTGCGACCCTTGGGGGAGCTTTCTTT. The chain employs TRBV28 and TRBJ1-1, with D perhaps matching TRBD1 (5 bases). CDR1 and CDR2 from the germline V gene are MDHEN and SYDVKM. V lost 5 bases and J lost 10, with 17 bases in between. The CDR3 runs 13 residues.

This clone was picked up many times. This chain links TRBV12-3 or TRBV12-4 with TRBJ2-3; D could derive from TRBD1 or TRBD2 (6 bases each). Trimming shortened V by 3 bases and J by 3 bases, and 13 bases separated the two germline ends. The CDR3 is 15 amino acids. CDR3 in amino acids: CASSFGGLGTDTQYF. As DNA, the CDR3 is TGTGCCAGCAGTTTTGGGGGGCTGGGAACAGATACGCAGTATTTT.

V is TRBV20-1 and J is TRBJ1-2; TRBD1 might be the D (6 bases). This CDR3 region has 13 residues. The germline CDR1 and CDR2 sequences are DFQATT and SNEGSKA (reference sequence). The V end was cut by 0 bases, the J end by 3 bases, with 8 bases between. The CDR3 loop is CSARDRTDYGYTF. Here the CDR3 DNA reads TGCAGTGCTAGAGATCGGACAGACTATGGCTACACCTTC.

This clone was detected many times. This sequence joins TRBV28 and TRBJ1-1; TRBD1 might be the D (5 bases). Germline CDR1 reads MDHEN; CDR2 reads SYDVKM. V was trimmed by 2 bases and J by 7 bases, leaving 11 bases between them. The CDR3 loop spans 13 amino acids. The CDR3 coding sequence is TGTGCCAGCAGTTTAAGGACACCTGTTGAAGCTTTCTTT. Translated, it gives CASSLRTPVEAFF.

There are a few counts of this clone. The chain is built from TRBV2 and TRBJ2-3; 10 nucleotides match TRBD1. Germline lookup yields CDR1 SNHLY and CDR2 FYNNEI. CDR3 length: 14 residues. Unmatched junction bases numbered 5, after V lost 8 bases and J lost 3 bases. CDR3 sequence (DNA): TGTGCCAGCCGGGACAGGGGTCTAACAGATACGCAGTATTTT. The encoded protein is CASRDRGLTDTQYF.

The chain couples TRBV30 to TRBJ1-5; unclear D gene. The V end was cut by 2 bases, the J end by 0 bases, with 11 bases between. The germline V gene encodes CDR1 GTSNPN and CDR2 SVGIG (reference sequence). The length of the CDR3 is 15 residues. CDR3 in DNA: TGTGCCTGGAGTCGGACGGAATATAGCAATCAGCCCCAGCATTTT. It specifies CAWSRTEYSNQPQHF.

In its sample, this clone ranks as medium-sized (0.01 to 0.1%). V gene TRBV20-1 combines with J gene TRBJ2-7; TRBD1 agrees at 9 bases. Unmatched junction bases numbered 8, after V lost 0 bases and J lost 5 bases. Germline V gene lookup returns CDR1 DFQATT and CDR2 SNEGSKA (reference sequence). This CDR3 has 15 amino acids. The CDR3, as DNA: TGCAGTGCTAGAGATCGTGGGACAGGGAGGAACGAGCAGTACTTC. Encoded protein: CSARDRGTGRNEQYF.

The genes are TRBV20-1 and TRBJ2-2; 9 bases fit TRBD2. V lost 0 bases, J lost 5 bases, and 16 bases stayed unmatched. This CDR3 has 19 amino acids. Germline CDR1 DFQATT, CDR2 SNEGSKA (reference sequence). CDR3 coding DNA: TGCAGTGCTAGAGATCCCGGCCGCGGGAGGGCCTCGGGGACCGGGGAGCTGTTTTTT. Encoded protein: CSARDPGRGRASGTGELFF.

This clone counts as medium-sized. The chain recombines TRBV5-1 with TRBJ2-7, with TRBD2 identical over 9 bases. The CDR3 runs 17 residues. J lost 2 bases, V lost 0 bases, and 9 bases had no gene match. In germline, CDR1 is SGHRS, CDR2 YFSETQ. CDR3 loop: CASSLVSGAGGTYEQYF. For the CDR3, the DNA is TGCGCCAGCAGCTTGGTTTCTGGAGCGGGAGGTACCTACGAGCAGTACTTC.

This clone is medium-sized in the sample. CDR3 DNA: TGCAGTGCTAGTTTGACTAGCGGAAACAATGAGCAGTTCTTC. It is translated as CSASLTSGNNEQFF. This rearrangement joins TRBV20-1 to TRBJ2-1; the match to TRBD2 covers 9 bases. J gave up 5 bases and V 3 bases, and 5 bases lay outside the gene matches. This CDR3 is built from 14 residues. CDR1 is DFQATT and CDR2 is SNEGSKA in the germline V gene (reference sequence).

This clone was detected a few times. The rearrangement links TRBV15 to TRBJ1-1; D is unresolved. V dropped 1 base and J dropped 0 bases, with 9 bases sitting between them. The CDR3 contains 15 residues. Germline V gene data show CDR1 as LNHNV and CDR2 as YYDKDF (reference sequence). DNA for the CDR3: TGTGCCACCAGCAGAGGAGACAAGGTGAACACTGAAGCTTTCTTT. This encodes CATSRGDKVNTEAFF.

This clone showed up many times. The chain is built from TRBV7-6 and TRBJ2-2; perhaps TRBD1 as D (5 bases). Germline CDR1 reads SGHVS; CDR2 reads FNYEAQ. Trimming left V 9 bases short and J 2 bases short, with 10 bases between. CDR3 length: 13 amino acids. CDR3 coding DNA: TGTGCCAGTAACGACAGAAACACCGGGGAGCTGTTTTTT. Amino acids: CASNDRNTGELFF.

Ten or more counts support this clone. The CDR3 DNA follows: TGTGCCTGGTCTAGCGGGAGGGACGTAGCCAAAAACATTCAGTACTTC. It is translated as CAWSSGRDVAKNIQYF. The rearrangement joins TRBV30 to TRBJ2-4, with 12 bases aligning to TRBD2. V lost 5 bases, J lost 0 bases, and 5 bases stayed unmatched. CDR1 GTSNPN and CDR2 SVGIG come from the germline V gene (reference sequence). This CDR3 comprises 16 residues.

In this sample, this clone is medium-sized. The rearrangement links TRBV12-3 or TRBV12-4 to TRBJ1-2; 10 bases map to TRBD1. V trimming: 1 base; J trimming: 3 bases; junction bases outside the gene matches: 2. CDR3 length: 15 residues. The CDR3: CASSLVTGGDYGYTF. For the CDR3, the DNA is TGTGCCAGCAGTTTAGTGACAGGGGGCGACTATGGCTACACCTTC.